The next 22 T cell receptor beta chains were all read from a single sample in a study of neurological immune-mediated disorders. Each CDR3 protein gets one entry after TCRdb re-called the 5' RACE reads with MiXCR. There are under 90,000 distinct CDR3 sequences in the sample; roughly 3.5% occur only once, and approximately 3% lies in the top ten. Input material: PBMCs. The origin of the receptors is a woman aged 45-60 years with multiple sclerosis.

This clonotype was found many times. The gene calls are TRBV5-6 and TRBJ1-2; 8 positions agree with TRBD1. The germline gives CDR1 SGHDT, CDR2 YYEEEE. CDR3 length: 14 amino acids. Unmatched junction bases numbered 9, after V lost 7 bases and J lost 4 bases. CDR3: CASRDRGKLYGYTF. The CDR3 nucleotides are TGTGCCAGCCGCGACAGGGGAAAACTCTATGGCTACACCTTC.

The table lists this clonotype with many counts. CDR3 nucleotides: TGCGCCAGCAGCTTGGATGGACTAGTACAATATACGCAGTATTTT. Translated: CASSLDGLVQYTQYF. V and J are TRBV5-1 and TRBJ2-3, with 7 bases lining up with TRBD2. Germline assignment: CDR1 SGHRS and CDR2 YFSETQ. With V trimmed by 0 bases and J by 7 bases, 8 bases remained unmatched. The CDR3 is 15 amino acids. The complete variable domain, with remaining parts taken from reference TRBV5-1 and TRBJ2-3, reads KAGVTQTPRYLIKTRGQQVTLSCSPISGHRSVSWYQQTPGQGLQFLFEYFSETQRNKGNFPGRFSGRQFSNSRSEMNVSTLELGDSALYLCASSLDGLVQYTQYFGPGTRLTVL.

As regards this clonotype: Relative to the germline gene, one junction end is altered; a read error may explain this. The genes are TRBV12-3 or TRBV12-4 and TRBJ1-1; possibly TRBD1 for D (5 bases). This CDR3 has 15 residues. CDR3 amino acids: CASSSARQPNTEAFF. As DNA, the CDR3 is TGTGCCAGCAGTTCAGCCCGACAGCCTAACACTGAAGCTTTTTTT.

At least ten counts were recorded for this clonotype. The V gene is TRBV5-1, the J gene TRBJ2-7; 7 bases are shared with TRBD1. The V gene end was trimmed by 0 bases and the J gene end by 4 bases; junction bases not matched to a gene: 4. The CDR3 has 14 amino acids. Germline V gives CDR1 SGHRS, CDR2 YFSETQ. This CDR3 is CASSLENRGYEQYF. The CDR3 DNA reads as TGCGCCAGCAGCTTGGAGAACAGGGGATACGAGCAGTACTTC. The full variable domain, in which reference TRBV5-1 and TRBJ2-7 provide the parts outside the CDR3, is KAGVTQTPRYLIKTRGQQVTLSCSPISGHRSVSWYQQTPGQGLQFLFEYFSETQRNKGNFPGRFSGRQFSNSRSEMNVSTLELGDSALYLCASSLENRGYEQYFGPGTRLTVT.

This clonotype has at least ten counts. This sequence joins TRBV20-1 and TRBJ2-3; no definite D call. The CDR3 length is 13 residues. Trimming removed 6 bases at V and 2 bases at J, with 12 bases between. CDR1 is DFQATT, CDR2 SNEGSKA, per germline (reference sequence). For the CDR3, the DNA is TGCAGTGCCCGGCAGCCTCCCACAGATACGCAGTATTTT. This encodes CSARQPPTDTQYF.

This clonotype has ten or more counts. The chain employs TRBV7-2 and TRBJ2-7, with TRBD1 matching over 7 bases. The trim removed 1 base at V and 0 bases at J, leaving 6 bases unmatched. The CDR3 has 16 residues. Germline V gene data show CDR1 as SGHTA and CDR2 as FQGNSA. CDR3 nucleotide sequence: TGTGCCAGCAGCTTAGAGTGGGCAGGGGGCTCCTACGAGCAGTACTTC. It translates to CASSLEWAGGSYEQYF.

This clonotype was counted at least ten times. The chain uses TRBV6-2 or TRBV6-3 and TRBJ2-4, with TRBD1 matching over 7 bases. Per germline, CDR1 MNHEY and CDR2 SVGEGT. The V gene end was trimmed by 1 base and the J gene end by 6 bases; junction bases not matched to a gene: 3. CDR3 length: 14 amino acids. In DNA form, the CDR3 reads TGTGCCAGCAGTTACTTGGCAGGGGGAAACATTCAGTACTTC. As protein: CASSYLAGGNIQYF.

In its sample, this clonotype was seen many times. This chain joins TRBV3-1 and TRBJ2-1; D gene ambiguous. V dropped 1 base and J dropped 12 bases, with 10 bases sitting between them. The CDR3 length is 12 residues. Germline V lookup: CDR1 LGHDT, CDR2 YNNKEL (reference sequence). The CDR3 loop reads CASSQVGIGQFF. Here the CDR3 DNA reads TGTGCCAGCAGCCAAGTTGGGATCGGGCAGTTCTTC.

This clonotype occurred many times. The gene calls are TRBV20-1 and TRBJ2-7; no firm D call. CDR1 is DFQATT and CDR2 is SNEGSKA in the germline V gene (reference sequence). The CDR3 consists of 15 residues. The V end lost 0 bases, the J end lost 2 bases, and 14 bases lay between the germline ends. In nucleotides, the CDR3 is TGCAGTGCTAGAGATCAGCCAGTTGGAACCTACGAGCAGTACTTC. It translates to CSARDQPVGTYEQYF.

As for this clonotype: Sequence at one end of the junction differs from germline and may be a read error. J is TRBJ2-3 and V is TRBV5-1; no firm D call. This CDR3 is built from 12 residues. The germline V gene encodes CDR1 SGHRS and CDR2 YFSETQ. DNA of the CDR3: TGCGACAGCAACACTGGGGCAGATACGCAGTATTTT. This encodes CDSNTGADTQYF.

This clonotype has a count of ten or more. The rearrangement uses TRBV7-2 and TRBJ2-3; D is ambiguous. The CDR3 covers 14 residues. V lost 2 bases, J lost 4 bases, and 10 bases lay in between. Per germline, CDR1 SGHTA and CDR2 FQGNSA. CDR3 nucleotide sequence: TGTGCCAGCAGCTTATTCCTAAGTGCAGATACGCAGTATTTT. It is translated as CASSLFLSADTQYF. Full variable domain (outside the CDR3, taken from reference TRBV7-2 and TRBJ2-3): GAGVSQSPSNKVTEKGKDVELRCDPISGHTALYWYRQSLGQGLEFLIYFQGNSAPDKSGLPSDRFSAERTGGSVSTLTIQRTQQEDSAVYLCASSLFLSADTQYFGPGTRLTVL.

This clonotype was recorded many times. V and J are TRBV20-1 and TRBJ2-3; 7 bases line up with TRBD2. V lost 6 bases to trimming and J lost 8 bases; unmatched junction nucleotides: 5. Germline CDR1 DFQATT, CDR2 SNEGSKA (reference sequence). The CDR3 has 11 residues. CDR3 residues: CSAILATTQYF. Here the CDR3 DNA reads TGCAGTGCAATACTAGCGACTACGCAGTATTTT.

This clonotype was observed at least ten times. The chain combines TRBV7-2 with TRBJ1-3; a possible D gene is TRBD1 (5 bases). The length of the CDR3 is 15 residues. With 5 bases removed from V and 2 bases from J, the gap between germline ends came to 13 bases. CDR1 is SGHTA, CDR2 FQGNSA, per germline. CDR3 bases: TGTGCCAGCAGCCCAGCCAGCAGGGCTGGAAACACCATATATTTT. Its translation is CASSPASRAGNTIYF.

This clonotype was observed many times. The J gene is TRBJ1-5, the V gene TRBV12-3 or TRBV12-4; D is perhaps TRBD1 (5 bases). V lost 3 bases, J lost 4 bases, and 13 bases lay in between. The CDR3 is 15 residues long. CDR3 amino acids: CASSFGHAENQPQHF. The CDR3 DNA reads as TGTGCCAGCAGTTTTGGACATGCAGAAAATCAGCCCCAGCATTTT.

This clonotype was picked up many times. This chain links TRBV19 with TRBJ1-1; 8 bases align to TRBD1. V was clipped by 5 bases and J by 4 bases; unmatched bases: 3. This CDR3 comprises 13 residues. From germline, CDR1 is LNHDA and CDR2 SQIVND (reference sequence). The CDR3 nucleotides are TGTGCCAGTAGTTGGACAGGGCCCACTGAAGCTTTCTTT. Its translation is CASSWTGPTEAFF.

Notes on this clonotype: A much bigger clone sits one base away, suggesting this may be a read error. The chain employs TRBV4-1 and TRBJ2-2; either TRBD1 or TRBD2 may supply D (5 bases each). Germline V gene data show CDR1 as MGHRA and CDR2 as YSYEKL. The CDR3 is made up of 13 amino acids. This CDR3 reads CASSHYNTGALFF. CDR3 nucleotides: TGCGCCAGCAGCCACTACAACACCGGGGCGCTGTTTTTT.

This clonotype was found many times. The chain employs TRBV6-2 or TRBV6-3 and TRBJ2-1, with a possible D match to TRBD2 (5 bases). This CDR3 contains 13 residues. Germline CDR1 MNHEY, CDR2 SVGEGT. The V end was cut by 4 bases, the J end by 7 bases, with 11 bases between. The CDR3 sequence: CASSFQPGNEQFF. The CDR3 nucleotides are TGTGCCAGCAGTTTCCAGCCGGGGAATGAGCAGTTCTTC.

This clonotype was seen at least ten times. Relative to the germline gene, one junction end is altered; a read error may explain this. The chain has TRBV5-5 and TRBJ1-6; 9 positions match TRBD1. Germline V gene sequence: CDR1 SGHKS, CDR2 YYEKEE (reference sequence). The CDR3 spans 14 residues. The CDR3 region has the DNA TGTGCCAGCAGCGCTGGGACAGGGTCATCAACCCTCAACTTT. This codes for CASSAGTGSSTLNF.

In this sample, this clonotype turned up many times. The chain combines TRBV5-6 with TRBJ1-5; TRBD1 matches at 7 bases. Trimming removed 3 bases from V and 5 bases from J; junction bases left unmatched: 8. The CDR3 is 15 amino acids. Germline-derived CDR1 and CDR2 are SGHDT and YYEEEE. This CDR3 reads CASSSLRQGDQPQHF. CDR3 sequence (DNA): TGTGCCAGCAGCTCCCTGCGACAGGGTGATCAGCCCCAGCATTTT.

At least ten counts were recorded for this clonotype. This sequence joins TRBV15 and TRBJ2-3; the D is unclear. The CDR3 is made up of 12 amino acids. V lost 5 bases to trimming and J lost 6 bases, with 9 bases between them. Germline CDR1 and CDR2: LNHNV and YYDKDF (reference sequence). CDR3 loop: CATSQSWDTQYF. The CDR3 DNA is TGTGCCACCAGCCAGAGTTGGGATACGCAGTATTTT.

This clonotype showed up many times. The rearrangement uses TRBV5-1 and TRBJ1-4, with 7 bases lining up with TRBD1. CDR3 size: 13 residues. The ends lost 5 bases at V and 5 bases at J; junction bases unmatched: 3. In germline, CDR1 is SGHRS, CDR2 YFSETQ. CDR3 residues: CASRETGNEKLFF. As DNA, the CDR3 is TGCGCCAGCAGGGAGACAGGGAATGAAAAACTGTTTTTT. Variable domain in full (rest from reference TRBV5-1 and TRBJ1-4): KAGVTQTPRYLIKTRGQQVTLSCSPISGHRSVSWYQQTPGQGLQFLFEYFSETQRNKGNFPGRFSGRQFSNSRSEMNVSTLELGDSALYLCASRETGNEKLFFGSGTQLSVL.

This clonotype was counted ten times or more. The rearrangement links TRBV7-2 to TRBJ2-5; 10 bases match TRBD2. V was pared by 4 bases and J by 7 bases, with 12 bases of the junction left unmatched. The germline gives CDR1 SGHTA, CDR2 FQGNSA. There are 16 residues in the CDR3. The CDR3 is CASSSRSGGALGTQYF. CDR3 DNA: TGTGCCAGCAGCTCCCGCAGCGGGGGGGCCCTCGGGACCCAGTACTTC.